This TCR beta chain was obtained from a study of beta chain features in type 1 diabetes. Findings and caveats of the study: Type 1 diabetes patients had TCRB CDR3s that were shorter (moderately but significantly so) in all four CD4+ subsets.

Remarks on this clone: Its antigen is not identified.

The germline V gene has CDR1 MDHEN and CDR2 SYDVKM. The CDR3 spans 16 residues. Germline trimming cut 7 bases from V and 6 bases from J; bases unmatched to any gene: 12. Investigators reverse transcribed all isolated RNA, so they sequenced expressed TCRB transcripts. Generated by immunoSEQ multiplex PCR, the TCRdb table keeps only in-frame clones and is missing some. Of around 710,000 clones listed, roughly 12% are singletons. The chain uses TRBV28 and TRBJ2-1, with TRBD1 matching 10 bases. The sample comprised naive CD4+ T cells from blood. This sequence was found in a man aged 30 to 39 with type 1 diabetes. CDR3 in DNA: TGTGCCAGCACCCCTCTTCGGGACAGGGGAGGCAATGAGCAGTTCTTC. Protein: CASTPLRDRGGNEQFF.